This T cell receptor (beta chain) was recovered during a study of T-cell memory formation after mild COVID-19. General study points: CD4+ contracting clones were found mainly in CM and EM, and CD8+ ones in EMRA. Still unconfirmed is whether the second-wave clones peaking on day 37 recognized SARS-CoV-2. From day 15 to 85, contracting clones were balanced between CD4 and CD8, whereas later expanders leaned toward CD4+.

The CDR3 has 15 residues. Trimming removed 7 bases from V and 1 base from J; junction bases left unmatched: 4. The germline V gene encodes CDR1 SNHLY and CDR2 FYNNEI. 5'RACE with constant-segment primers yielded barcoded, UMI-tagged TCR alpha and TCR beta cDNA libraries. One entry per CDR3 protein, called by TCRdb with MiXCR from the 5' RACE reads. The repertoire consists of about 360,000 distinct CDR3 sequences, with around 15% occurring once and the leading ten covering about 22%. About this clonotype itself: Its antigen remains unidentified.

This TCR was sampled from a young man who had mild COVID-19 (a few samples of this study predate the infection). Cell type and time point are not known. The J gene is TRBJ2-2, the V gene TRBV2, with 9 nucleotides matching TRBD1. The sample consisted of PBMCs or a T cell subset sorted from them (not recorded which). The DNA for the CDR3 is TGTGCCAGCACCGGGACAGGGAAGAACACCGGGGAGCTGTTTTTT. It specifies CASTGTGKNTGELFF.